The T cell receptor beta chain under discussion was sequenced for a study of Ad26.COV2.S vaccination and SARS-CoV-2 variants. Broader study findings: Individuals receiving vaccine had higher spike-specific TCR breadth than placebo recipients did.

A word on this clone: Its antigen is not known.

The CDR3 contains 16 residues. V dropped 2 bases and J dropped 3 bases, with 11 bases sitting between them. Germline CDR1 and CDR2: ENHRY and SYGVKD. The method was immunoSEQ multiplex PCR; TCRdb's version includes in-frame clones alone and lacks a portion of them. Of 350,000 to 400,000 clones in the sample, approximately 90% were seen once. The treatment denotes: 15 to 20 received Ad26.COV2.S at low or high dose, single or two shots; roughly five received placebo; per-sample allocation not given. Sampling took place 63 days after the first vaccine or placebo injection. This sequence was found in a person between 18 and 65 years old who received the Ad26.COV2.S COVID-19 vaccine or a placebo. The chain uses TRBV10-3 and TRBJ1-6; D unresolved. The sequenced sample was peripheral blood, obtained in a trial of Ad26.COV2.S vaccine versus placebo. The CDR3 reads CAISEKEKGYNSPLHF. The CDR3 DNA reads TGTGCCATCAGTGAGAAGGAAAAGGGCTATAATTCACCCCTCCACTTT.